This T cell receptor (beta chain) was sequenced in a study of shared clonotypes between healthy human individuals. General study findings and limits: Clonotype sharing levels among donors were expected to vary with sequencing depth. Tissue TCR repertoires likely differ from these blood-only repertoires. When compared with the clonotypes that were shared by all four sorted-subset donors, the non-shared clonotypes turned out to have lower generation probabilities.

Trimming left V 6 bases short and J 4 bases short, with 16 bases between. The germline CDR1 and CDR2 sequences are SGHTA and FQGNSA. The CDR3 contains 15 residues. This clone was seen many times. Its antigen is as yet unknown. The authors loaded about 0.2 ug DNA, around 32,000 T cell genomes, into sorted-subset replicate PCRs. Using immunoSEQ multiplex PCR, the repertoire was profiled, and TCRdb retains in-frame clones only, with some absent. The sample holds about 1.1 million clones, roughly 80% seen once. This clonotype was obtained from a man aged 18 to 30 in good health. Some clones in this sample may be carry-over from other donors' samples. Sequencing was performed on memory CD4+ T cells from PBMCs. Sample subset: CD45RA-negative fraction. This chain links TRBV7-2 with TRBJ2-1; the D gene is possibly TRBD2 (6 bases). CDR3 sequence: CASSTSTGVYNEQFF. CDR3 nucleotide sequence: TGTGCCAGCAGTACTTCTACGGGAGTTTACAATGAGCAGTTCTTC.